The next 22 T cell receptor beta chains were all read from a single sample in a study of cytomegalovirus exposure and HLA in healthy donors. The PCR made use of 60 Vbeta and 13 Jbeta primers. Repertoires were generated with immunoSEQ multiplex PCR, while TCRdb's copy carries only in-frame clones and drops some. Its listing shows 65,000 to 95,000 clones. Material: PBMCs. The receptors were gathered from a man aged 25 to 45 in good health and CMV-seronegative.

The chain employs TRBV6-1 and TRBJ1-2; 8 bases fit TRBD1. From germline, CDR1 is MNHNS and CDR2 SASEGT. This CDR3 contains 13 residues. After removal of 10 bases from V and 4 bases from J, the junction contained 8 bases not matched to a gene. CDR3 protein: CAILGQGLYGYTF. The CDR3 nucleotides are TGTGCCATCCTTGGACAGGGACTCTATGGCTACACCTTC.

The chain carries TRBV4-2 and TRBJ1-4; D ambiguous. V was shortened by 0 bases and J by 3 bases, with 8 bases between the two germline ends. The length of the CDR3 is 15 residues. Per the germline V gene, CDR1 is LGHNA and CDR2 is YNFKEQ. CDR3 region: CASSQDDGSNEKLFF. Written as DNA, the CDR3 is TGTGCCAGCAGCCAAGATGACGGGTCTAATGAAAAACTGTTTTTT.

The chain combines TRBV20-1 with TRBJ2-5, with a tentative D call TRBD1 (6 bases). This CDR3 is 11 amino acids long. Germline V gene sequence: CDR1 DFQATT, CDR2 SNEGSKA (reference sequence). The ends were cut back, 8 bases at V and 5 bases at J, with 12 bases in the middle. DNA of the CDR3: TGCAGTTTTCACAGGGCGGAGACCCAGTACTTC. This gives the protein CSFHRAETQYF.

The V and J genes are TRBV10-3 and TRBJ2-7, with D uncertain. The germline V gene has CDR1 ENHRY and CDR2 SYGVKD. The CDR3 loop spans 16 amino acids. Trimming took 0 bases from V and 2 from J, leaving 14 bases between them. As DNA, the CDR3 is TGTGCCATCAGTGAGTCGGTAGCTAGGAACGCCTACGAGCAGTACTTC. Translation gives CAISESVARNAYEQYF.

The chain carries TRBV4-3 and TRBJ2-2; no reliable D call. The CDR3 length is 14 residues. Germline CDR1 and CDR2: LGHNA and YSLEER. Trimming removed 0 bases at V and 6 bases at J, with 8 bases between. Written as DNA, the CDR3 is TGCGCCAGCAGCCAAGATCTAGAGTCCGGGGAGCTGTTTTTT. Residues: CASSQDLESGELFF.

In nucleotides, the CDR3 is TGTGCCAGCAGTTCCCCAGAACAGGGTTGGGGGAAAAACATTCAGTACTTC. It yields the protein CASSSPEQGWGKNIQYF. The chain joins TRBV28 to TRBJ2-4, with D perhaps matching TRBD1 (6 bases). CDR1 MDHEN and CDR2 SYDVKM come from the germline V gene. The CDR3 is made up of 17 amino acids. Trimming took off 4 bases at V and 4 bases at J, with 20 bases between the two ends.

This rearrangement joins TRBV5-1 to TRBJ2-5, with a tentative D call TRBD2 (5 bases). Gene TRBJ2-7 matches the end of the DNA better, so the J call may be wrong. The CDR3 consists of 15 residues. The V gene's germline CDR1 is SGHRS and CDR2 YFSETQ. The CDR3 DNA sequence: TGCGCCAGCAGCACCCTCCCCGGGAACATCTACGAGCAGTACTTC. Residues: CASSTLPGNIYEQYF.

The chain has TRBV7-9 and TRBJ2-2; tentative D call: TRBD2 (5 bases). The CDR3 contains 15 residues. Germline V CDR1 and CDR2: SEHNR, FQNEAQ (reference sequence). The V and J ends lost 6 bases and 4 bases respectively, with 15 bases between them. CDR3 bases: TGTGCCAGCAGTCTACTGGCCCGGGGCACCGGGGAGCTGTTTTTT. It codes for CASSLLARGTGELFF.

The chain recombines TRBV11-3 with TRBJ2-3; no definite D call. V lost 1 base to trimming and J lost 5 bases, with 4 bases between them. Germline CDR1 SGHNT, CDR2 YENEEA. The CDR3 has 12 residues. The CDR3 loop reads CASSLGGDTQYF. CDR3 nucleotide sequence: TGTGCCAGCAGCTTAGGAGGAGATACGCAGTATTTT.

V and J are TRBV7-9 and TRBJ2-5; D is ambiguous. The V gene's germline CDR1 is SEHNR and CDR2 FQNEAQ (reference sequence). The CDR3 consists of 14 residues. V was pared by 1 base and J by 5 bases, with 11 bases between. Written as DNA, the CDR3 is TGTGCCAGCAGCTTAGGTGCGCCCGGGGAGACCCAGTACTTC. Translation gives CASSLGAPGETQYF.

This chain links TRBV4-3 with TRBJ2-1; D ambiguous. Germline values: CDR1 LGHNA, CDR2 YSLEER. The ends were cut back, 1 base at V and 1 base at J, with 8 bases in the middle. The CDR3 totals 15 residues. In nucleotides, the CDR3 is TGCGCCAGCAGCCAAGTTTTCTATTCCTACAATGAGCAGTTCTTC. It is translated as CASSQVFYSYNEQFF.

The genes are TRBV7-3 and TRBJ2-7; D is perhaps TRBD2 (5 bases). V lost 2 bases to trimming and J lost 2 bases, with 13 bases between them. This CDR3 comprises 15 residues. CDR1 is SGHTA and CDR2 is FQGTGA in the germline V gene. CDR3 DNA: TGTGCCAGCAGCTTATCTTGGCGACTACCCTACGAGCAGTACTTC. It specifies CASSLSWRLPYEQYF.

The chain is built from TRBV4-1 and TRBJ2-3, with 7 bases lining up with TRBD1. Germline-derived CDR1 and CDR2 are MGHRA and YSYEKL. The CDR3 runs 16 residues. The V gene end was trimmed by 4 bases and the J gene end by 8 bases; junction bases not matched to a gene: 15. The CDR3 spells CASSLGRDRTMGTQYF. CDR3 sequence (DNA): TGCGCCAGCAGCCTTGGCCGGGACAGAACCATGGGTACGCAGTATTTT.

The chain combines TRBV13 with TRBJ2-3; TRBD1 matches 7 bases. The V gene's germline CDR1 is PRHDT and CDR2 FYEKMQ (reference sequence). The J segment lost 2 bases and the V segment lost 5 bases, leaving 10 bases of the junction unmatched. This CDR3 has 16 residues. CDR3 residues: CASSPLGDRSTDTQYF. In DNA, the CDR3 is TGTGCCAGCAGCCCGCTCGGGGACAGATCCACAGATACGCAGTATTTT. Drawing the rest from reference TRBV13 and TRBJ2-3, the complete variable domain is AAGVIQSPRHLIKEKRETATLKCYPIPRHDTVYWYQQGPGQDPQFLISFYEKMQSDKGSIPDRFSAQQFSDYHSELNMSSLELGDSALYFCASSPLGDRSTDTQYFGPGTRLTVL.

The CDR3 nucleotides read TGTGCCAGTAGCCGGGACAGGGGTAATGAAAAACTGTTTTTT. It yields the protein CASSRDRGNEKLFF. This chain joins TRBV19 and TRBJ1-4; 10 bases are a match to TRBD1. This CDR3 is built from 14 residues. Unmatched junction bases numbered 2, after V lost 6 bases and J lost 4 bases. Looked up from germline, CDR1 is LNHDA and CDR2 is SQIVND (reference sequence).

This sequence joins TRBV2 and TRBJ1-1; possible D gene TRBD1, 5 bases. Trimming took off 6 bases at V and 5 bases at J, with 16 bases between the two ends. CDR1 is SNHLY, CDR2 FYNNEI, per germline. The CDR3 is 14 amino acids. CDR3 amino acids: CASRIGTSRTEAFF. DNA for the CDR3: TGTGCCAGCAGGATAGGGACTTCGAGGACTGAAGCTTTCTTT.

The genes are TRBV12-2 and TRBJ2-7; TRBD2, the table's D call, lacks a check against the DNA. TRBV12-2 is recorded as a pseudogene. The CDR3 contains 15 residues. The CDR3 coding sequence is TGTGCAAGTCGCTTACCTACGGGGAGCCAGGACGAGCAGTACTTC. It is translated as CASRLPTGSQDEQYF.

The chain links TRBV11-2 to TRBJ1-2, with TRBD1 as a possible D gene (6 bases). V lost 4 bases and J 3 bases, leaving 15 bases between the germline ends. The CDR3 is 15 residues long. The V gene's germline CDR1 is SGHAT and CDR2 FQNNGV. The CDR3 DNA sequence: TGTGCCAGCAGCTCTAGCGGACAGTGGGACTATGGCTACACCTTC. As protein: CASSSSGQWDYGYTF.

The chain carries TRBV19 and TRBJ1-2; D is unresolved. The V gene's germline CDR1 is LNHDA and CDR2 SQIVND (reference sequence). V was pared by 8 bases and J by 0 bases, with 10 bases between. CDR3 size: 13 residues. The CDR3 nucleotides read TGTGCCAGTTTAGAGGGCCCTAACTATGGCTACACCTTC. This encodes CASLEGPNYGYTF.

J is TRBJ2-7 and V is TRBV11-2; a possible D gene is TRBD2 (7 bases). This CDR3 is 15 amino acids long. V lost 5 bases, J lost 3 bases, and 17 bases lay in between. Germline V gives CDR1 SGHAT, CDR2 FQNNGV. The CDR3 nucleotides read TGTGCCAGCAGCCCACAGCCGGGGGGCCACTACGAGCAGTACTTC. Translating gives CASSPQPGGHYEQYF.

The chain is built from TRBV6-4 and TRBJ2-7; the match to TRBD1 covers 12 bases. The V segment lost 5 bases and the J segment 5 bases; nucleotides outside the gene matches: 4. CDR3 size: 14 residues. Germline V gene sequence: CDR1 MRHNA, CDR2 SNTAGT. The chain's CDR3 is CASSSGTGGDEQYF. As DNA, the CDR3 is TGTGCCAGCAGTTCCGGGACAGGGGGCGACGAGCAGTACTTC.

Remarks on this clone: Other nucleotide sequences from this sample produce the same CDR3. The J gene is TRBJ2-2, the V gene TRBV29-1, with 8 bases identical to TRBD1. The CDR3 consists of 13 residues. Germline CDR1 and CDR2: SQVTM and ANQGSEA. Unmatched junction bases numbered 3, after V lost 3 bases and J lost 6 bases. Written as DNA, the CDR3 is TGCAGCGTTGAGCAACAGGGGGCCGGGGAGCTGTTTTTT. As protein: CSVEQQGAGELFF.